This T cell receptor (beta chain) was documented in a study of PD-1 blockade in classical Hodgkin lymphoma. Study results and caveats: The study found that TCR diversity rose significantly by C4D1 in CD4+ but not CD8+ cells.

Indicated time point: cycle 4 day 1 (C4D1), after less than 7 weeks of nivolumab. All patients experienced relapse after autologous stem cell transplantation, and brentuximab vedotin exposure was variable. Investigators obtained CD8+ T cells from thawed PBMCs by magnetic negative selection. Turning to this clone: Its target is not known.

The repertoire was sequenced with immunoSEQ multiplex PCR; TCRdb's copy has only in-frame clones and lacks some. Among some 20,000 clones listed, about 88% were seen once. The TCR was taken from a human donor with classical Hodgkin lymphoma. The material sequenced was CD8+ T cells from blood, taken before the fourth cycle of nivolumab.

The CDR3 loop reads CAWSALPKLTYEQYF. Here the CDR3 DNA reads TGTGCCTGGAGTGCGTTACCGAAGCTTACCTACGAGCAGTACTTC. V is TRBV30 and J is TRBJ2-7; D ambiguous. The CDR3 runs to 15 residues. The germline V gene has CDR1 GTSNPN and CDR2 SVGIG (reference sequence). Trimming took 1 base from V and 2 from J, leaving 15 bases between them.